The 29 T cell receptor delta chains below all came from one sample that was sequenced in a study of γδ T cells in repeated Plasmodium falciparum infection. Flow sorting of PBMC yielded separate Vgamma9/Vdelta2+ and Vdelta2-negative gammadelta T cell populations for bulk repertoire analysis. TCRdb reprocessed the multiplex PCR reads using CATT. The table lists 55,000 to 70,000 delta-chain clones, over 1.5% of them singletons. Sequencing was carried out using gamma-delta T cells from blood. Receptor source: a pool of human donors (malaria-infected and uninfected, not separated).

This clone was counted between two and nine times. TCRdb pairs this DNA with a much larger clone's protein that differs at residue 12, likely a read error; the protein shown was translated from the DNA. This chain links TRDV1 with TRDJ1; D gene ambiguous. The CDR3 is 18 residues long. Trimming pared 4 bases from V and 1 base from J, leaving 22 bases between. Germline loops: CDR1 TSWWSYY, CDR2 QGS. The CDR3 DNA sequence: TGTGCTCTTGGGGTCCATCGAGCCCAGGTCGAGTGCACCGATAAACTCATCTTT. This encodes CALGVHRAQVECTDKLIF.

As regards this clone: TCRdb's protein, taken from a much larger clone, differs from this DNA's translation at residue 6, likely owing to a read error; the protein displayed comes from the DNA. This sequence joins TRDV1 and TRDJ1, with 12 bases identical to TRDD3. The J gene was not available in TCRdb and was assigned here by matching the DNA to germline segments. V lost 6 bases to trimming and J lost 10 bases; unmatched junction nucleotides: 27. The CDR3 totals 20 residues. CDR1 and CDR2 (germline): TSWWSYY, QGS. CDR3 bases: TGTGCTCTTGGCCCTGTCCCTTCCTCACTACTGGGGGATACTTCGGCGCCACTCATCTTT. Translation: CALGPVPSSLLGDTSAPLIF.

This clone has only a few counts. A far larger clone is just one base off, so this is likely a read error. Within the sample, other DNA sequences also encode this same CDR3. The CDR3 DNA is TGTGCTCTTGGGGAGCCCTCCCCTTCTTTGGGGGAGGCCAGACTCATCTTT. Amino acid sequence: CALGEPSPSLGEARLIF. The rearrangement joins TRDV1 to TRDJ1, with 7 nucleotides matching TRDD3. V lost 3 bases, J lost 10 bases, and 20 bases stayed unmatched. This CDR3 has 17 residues. Per germline, CDR1 TSWWSYY and CDR2 QGS.

Regarding this clone: Translating this DNA gives a protein that differs at residue 9 from the TCRdb one, which belongs to a much larger clone; a read error is likely, and the protein shown is this translation. The chain carries TRDV1 and TRDJ1, with 8 bases that match TRDD3. CDR3 size: 21 residues. The J segment lost 0 bases and the V segment lost 4 bases, leaving 22 bases of the junction unmatched. The germline V gene encodes CDR1 TSWWSYY and CDR2 QGS. CDR3 region: CALGVPLPAYWGYLNTDKLIF. Written as DNA, the CDR3 is TGTGCTCTTGGGGTCCCTCTTCCTGCGTACTGGGGATACCTGAACACCGATAAACTCATCTTT.

This clone was counted only a few times. For this DNA, TCRdb reports the protein of a much larger clone, which diverges at residue 18, most likely from a read error; the protein presented here is translated directly from the DNA. The V gene reported is TRDV1; the J gene is uncalled; no DNA check was done on the table's D call, TRDD3. This CDR3 comprises 20 residues. Germline loops: CDR1 TSWWSYY, CDR2 QGS. CDR3 nucleotides: TGTGCTCTTGGGGAACCACTCTTCCTACATTTGGGGATACCTTCCGATAAACGCATCTTT. It is translated as CALGEPLFLHLGIPSDKRIF.

A remark on this clone: The protein TCRdb lists belongs to a much larger clone and differs from this DNA's translation at residue 8, which points to a read error; the protein shown is made from the DNA. Other DNA variants within this sample encode the same CDR3. The chain has TRDV1 and TRDJ1, with D hard to call. Germline loops: CDR1 TSWWSYY, CDR2 QGS. The germline V and J ends were trimmed by 1 base and 10 bases, with 10 bases remaining between them. The CDR3 runs 12 residues. DNA of the CDR3: TGTGCTCTTGGGGAACCCCCTGTGACACTCATCTTT. As protein: CALGEPPVTLIF.

About this clone: The amino acid sequence in TCRdb belongs to a much larger clone and departs from this DNA's translation at residue 9, likely a sequencing read error; the sequence shown is translated from the DNA. V usage is TRDV1 and J usage is TRDJ1; D is possibly TRDD2 (5 bases). The germline V gene encodes CDR1 TSWWSYY and CDR2 QGS. V gave up 5 bases and J gave up 7 bases, with 14 bases separating them. The CDR3 is 13 amino acids. CDR3 amino acids: CALGSPFSAKLIF. Here the CDR3 DNA reads TGTGCTCTTGGGTCCCCCTTCTCCGCTAAACTCATCTTT.

This clone appeared a few times. TCRdb's listed protein matches a much larger clone and diverges from this DNA's translation at residue 21, likely through a read error; the protein shown comes from the DNA. The V gene was identified as TRDV1, while no J gene was called; the table's TRDD3 call for D was not verified on the DNA. Germline CDR1 and CDR2: TSWWSYY and QGS. This CDR3 spans 23 amino acids. The CDR3 sequence: CALGMGGRSTILGDIFHTDKPIF. Here the CDR3 DNA reads TGTGCTCTTGGGATGGGTGGGAGATCTACGATTCTGGGGGATATTTTTCACACCGATAAACCCATCTTT.

This clone occurred many times. TCRdb attributes to this sequence the protein of a much larger clone, which differs from the DNA translation at residue 6; a read error is likely, and the protein displayed is translated from the DNA. Additional DNA sequences in this sample encode the identical CDR3. J is TRDJ1 and V is TRDV1; D unclear. The ends were cut back, 2 bases at V and 8 bases at J, with 15 bases in the middle. Germline V CDR1 and CDR2: TSWWSYY, QGS. The CDR3 is 14 amino acids. The CDR3 nucleotides read TGTGCTCTTGGGGAATCGGATCCTTTGCTGAAACTCATCTTT. It codes for CALGESDPLLKLIF.

This clone was seen only a few times. The protein TCRdb lists belongs to a much larger clone and differs from this DNA's translation at residue 3, which points to a read error; the protein shown is made from the DNA. This chain uses TRDV1 with TRDJ1; D might be TRDD3 (5 bases). TCRdb leaves out the J gene; it was filled in here by matching the DNA to germline. The CDR3 loop spans 23 amino acids. The germline V gene encodes CDR1 TSWWSYY and CDR2 QGS. This CDR3 is CAHGEDPSPLYKSFSPYTDELIF. The CDR3 nucleotides are TGTGCTCATGGGGAAGACCCGTCCCCTCTCTATAAGTCATTCTCCCCGTACACCGATGAACTCATCTTT.

This clone has only a few counts. TCRdb assigns this DNA the protein of a much larger clone, which departs from its translation at residue 3; this likely reflects a read error, and the protein shown comes from translating the DNA. The J gene is TRDJ1, the V gene TRDV3; 12 bases map to TRDD3. J lost 4 bases, V lost 4 bases, and 25 bases had no gene match. The germline CDR1 and CDR2 sequences are TVYSNPD and GDNSRS (reference sequence). The CDR3 has 20 amino acids. CDR3 region: CASLFRGLRYWGIPGDKLIF. CDR3 nucleotide sequence: TGTGCCTCACTCTTCCGAGGGCTGAGGTACTGGGGGATACCGGGCGATAAACTCATCTTT.

This clone was counted many times. TCRdb shows a much larger clone's protein in place of this DNA's translation, and the two differ at residue 14, likely through a read error; the protein shown is translated from the DNA. The chain is built from TRDV1 and TRDJ1; a possible D gene is TRDD3 (6 bases). No J gene is reported in TCRdb; it was inferred here by comparing the DNA with germline. CDR3 length: 18 residues. Germline V gene lookup returns CDR1 TSWWSYY and CDR2 QGS. The CDR3 sequence is CALGKISGGWRYTNKLIF. CDR3 DNA: TGTGCTCTTGGGAAAATAAGTGGGGGGTGGCGGTACACCAATAAACTCATCTTT.

This clone was detected ten times or more. The protein in TCRdb stems from a much larger clone and differs at residue 9 from this DNA's translation, likely a read error; here the protein is translated from the DNA. The V gene is TRDV2, the J gene TRDJ1; 13 bases match TRDD3. The CDR3 consists of 23 residues. Germline V CDR1 and CDR2: GEAIGNYY, EKD. The V and J ends lost 0 bases and 0 bases, in that order; junction bases with no gene match: 21. The CDR3 DNA follows: TGTGCCTGTGACACCGAGTTCTCCAGACTGGGGGATACGCGCCAAACGTACACCGATAAACTCATCTTT. Encoded protein: CACDTEFSRLGDTRQTYTDKLIF.

This clone was seen many times. The protein held in TCRdb is that of a much larger clone and does not match this DNA's translation at residue 17, likely because of a read error; the protein shown is translated from the DNA. With the J gene uncalled, the V gene is TRDV1. The germline V gene encodes CDR1 TSWWSYY and CDR2 QGS. CDR3 length: 19 residues. In DNA, the CDR3 is TGTGCTCTTGGATCTTCCTTCCCCGGTCATCCCGCCCACACCGATAAACCCATCTTT. Translation: CALGSSFPGHPAHTDKPIF.

The table lists this clone with many counts. TCRdb shows a much larger clone's protein in place of this DNA's translation, and the two differ at residue 12, likely through a read error; the protein shown is translated from the DNA. This chain links TRDV1 with TRDJ1; no firm D call. The CDR3 is 19 residues long. The ends were cut back, 2 bases at V and 0 bases at J, with 22 bases in the middle. Germline V CDR1 and CDR2: TSWWSYY, QGS. The CDR3 is CALGESPPLRPSYTDKLIF. CDR3 in DNA: TGTGCTCTTGGGGAAAGCCCCCCACTCCGTCCATCGTACACCGATAAACTCATCTTT.

This chain uses TRDV1 with TRDJ1, with 8 bases matching TRDD3. Matching the DNA to germline supplied the J gene, which TCRdb does not give. The V segment lost 0 bases and the J segment 0 bases; nucleotides outside the gene matches: 24. The CDR3 is 23 amino acids. Germline V gene lookup returns CDR1 TSWWSYY and CDR2 QGS. The CDR3 DNA follows: TGTGCTCTTGGGGAACTTACTGCCTTCCCCCCGTACTGGGGGTTTCCGTACACCGATAAACTCATCTTT. Protein: CALGELTAFPPYWGFPYTDKLIF.

As to this clone: The TCRdb record carries a much larger clone's protein, which differs from this DNA's translation at residue 9; a read error is the likely cause, and the protein listed here is the DNA translation. The rearrangement joins TRDV1 to TRDJ1; D possibly uses TRDD2 or TRDD3 (7 bases each). Germline CDR1 reads TSWWSYY; CDR2 reads QGS. The CDR3 runs to 19 residues. Trimming removed 0 bases at V and 7 bases at J, with 27 bases between. This CDR3 reads CALGELLPMDTWEASKLIF. CDR3 sequence (DNA): TGTGCTCTTGGGGAACTGCTTCCTATGGATACGTGGGAGGCCTCTAAACTCATCTTT.

This clone turned up a few times. Given a far larger clone just one base away, this is likely a sequencing read error. Other nucleotide sequences from this sample produce the same CDR3. This rearrangement joins TRDV3 to TRDJ1; 13 bases are shared with TRDD3. TCRdb gives no J gene; it was assigned here by matching the DNA to germline. The CDR3 sequence is 24 residues long. Looked up from germline, CDR1 is TVYSNPD and CDR2 is GDNSRS (reference sequence). This CDR3 reads CALPMSPSTGGYAYPKTYTDKLIF. The CDR3 DNA reads as TGTGCCTTACCAATGTCCCCCTCAACTGGGGGATACGCGTATCCAAAAACGTACACCGACAAACTCATCTTT.

In its sample, this clone was seen a few times. A read error is likely here: a far larger clone is one base away. Additional DNA sequences in this sample encode the identical CDR3. The J gene is uncalled and the V gene is TRDV1; the listed D gene, TRDD3, was not tested against the DNA. The CDR3 has 17 residues. Germline V lookup: CDR1 TSWWSYY, CDR2 QGS. CDR3 residues: CALGDLRYRVYTNKLIF. The DNA for the CDR3 is TGTGCTCTTGGGGATTTAAGGTACAGGGTTTACACCAATAAACTCATCTTC.

This clone was seen at least ten times. A single base is all that separates this from a far larger clone, so a read error is likely. The sample carries other DNA sequences with the same CDR3. The chain's CDR3 is CAFQRVTAPDKLIF. DNA of the CDR3: TGCGCCTTTCAGCGGGTTACTGCGCCAGATAAACTCATCTTT. The V and J genes are TRDV3 and TRDJ1; D is undetermined. This CDR3 comprises 14 residues. Germline CDR1 TVYSNPD, CDR2 GDNSRS (reference sequence).

The sample holds a few counts of this clone. The mismatch at residue 13 between this DNA's translation and the TCRdb protein of a much larger clone likely reflects a read error; the protein shown is translated from the DNA. This chain joins TRDV1 and TRDJ1, with no clear D. The germline gives CDR1 TSWWSYY, CDR2 QGS. CDR3 length: 16 residues. CDR3 loop: CALGEIRQGYTDRLIF. As DNA, the CDR3 is TGTGCTCTTGGGGAAATCCGTCAGGGGTACACCGATAGACTCATCTTT.

About this clone itself: A read error is the likely source, as a far larger clone sits one nucleotide away. Other DNA sequences within the sample encode an identical CDR3. The CDR3 DNA reads as TGTGCTCTTGGGGAACTAATAACAAAGTTTAGTTCCCCCGAGGGGCCATACACCGATAAACTTATCTTT. Its protein is CALGELITKFSSPEGPYTDKLIF. V gene assignment gives TRDV1, but the J gene was left uncalled; the listed D gene, TRDD3, was not tested against the DNA. CDR1 is TSWWSYY, CDR2 QGS, per germline. This CDR3 region has 23 residues.

This clone was detected ten times or more. This likely reflects a read error, since a far larger clone is one base away. This sample includes further DNA sequences coding for the same CDR3. Here the CDR3 reads CALGEHFGGQTYTDKLIF. The CDR3 nucleotides are TGTGCTCTTGGGGAACATTTTGGGGGACAAACGTACACCGATAAACTCATCTTT. The chain has TRDV1 and TRDJ1; 7 positions agree with TRDD3. The V and J ends lost 1 base and 0 bases, in that order; junction bases with no gene match: 11. The V gene's germline CDR1 is TSWWSYY and CDR2 QGS. This CDR3 is built from 18 residues.

As to this clone: The protein recorded in TCRdb matches a much larger clone and deviates from this DNA's translation at residue 9, suggesting a read error; the protein here is obtained by translating the DNA. V usage is TRDV1 and J usage is TRDJ1; 10 nucleotides match TRDD3. The J gene, left out of TCRdb, was set here by checking the DNA against germline. This CDR3 is 24 amino acids long. Germline CDR1 is TSWWSYY and CDR2 is QGS. J gave up 1 base and V 2 bases, and 28 bases lay outside the gene matches. CDR3: CALGELASGTGGCRIRRGTDKLIF. Here the CDR3 DNA reads TGTGCTCTTGGGGAATTAGCCTCCGGTACTGGGGGATGCCGGATTAGGAGAGGCACCGATAAACTCATCTTT.

Ten or more counts support this clone. V and J are TRDV1 and TRDJ3; unclear D gene. TCRdb supplies no J gene; here it was assigned by aligning the nucleotide sequence to germline. CDR1 is TSWWSYY and CDR2 is QGS in the germline V gene. The CDR3 totals 15 residues. Trimming left V 7 bases short and J 0 bases short, with 7 bases between. Here the CDR3 reads CALDIGSWDTRQMFF. The CDR3 coding sequence is TGTGCTCTTGACATTGGCTCCTGGGACACCCGACAGATGTTTTTC.

Remarks on this clone: The protein in TCRdb stems from a much larger clone and differs at residue 7 from this DNA's translation, likely a read error; here the protein is translated from the DNA. The V gene is TRDV3, the J gene TRDJ1; TRDD3 aligns across 10 bases. V trimming: 2 bases; J trimming: 3 bases; junction bases outside the gene matches: 3. This CDR3 region has 13 residues. Germline-derived CDR1 and CDR2 are TVYSNPD and GDNSRS (reference sequence). CDR3 DNA sequence: TGTGCCTTTTACTGGGGGATGCCCGATAAACTCATCTTT. Its translation: CAFYWGMPDKLIF.

Concerning this clone itself: The protein in TCRdb stems from a much larger clone and differs at residue 9 from this DNA's translation, likely a read error; here the protein is translated from the DNA. The V and J genes are TRDV1 and TRDJ1; no clear D gene. TCRdb is silent on the J gene; assignment here came from matching the DNA to germline. CDR3 length: 18 residues. Trimming left V 2 bases short and J 0 bases short, with 19 bases between. The germline CDR1 and CDR2 sequences are TSWWSYY and QGS. DNA for the CDR3: TGTGCTCTTGGGGAAGTGGGAGGGAACCCATCCTACACCGATAAACTCATCTTT. This codes for CALGEVGGNPSYTDKLIF.

This clone was seen a few times. The protein TCRdb lists belongs to a much larger clone and differs from this DNA's translation at residue 13, which points to a read error; the protein shown is made from the DNA. V is TRAV38-2/DV8 and J is TRDJ1, with D perhaps assigned TRDD2 or TRDD3 (6 bases each). Since TCRdb gives no J gene, matching the DNA to germline was used here to assign it. The germline CDR1 and CDR2 sequences are TSESDYY and QEAYKQQN. Trimming took 0 bases from V and 4 from J, leaving 31 bases between them. The CDR3 loop spans 21 amino acids. The CDR3 reads CAYRSAASYRYWEIRFDKLIF. The DNA for the CDR3 is TGTGCTTATAGGAGCGCGGCCTCCTACAGGTACTGGGAGATACGCTTCGATAAACTCATCTTT.

Concerning this clone: This DNA's translation differs at residue 14 from TCRdb's protein, which comes from a much larger clone; a read error is likely, and the protein shown is translated from the DNA. The chain recombines TRDV1 with TRDJ1; TRDD3 agrees at 11 bases. Here the J gene came from matching the DNA to germline, since TCRdb omits it. CDR1 is TSWWSYY and CDR2 is QGS in the germline V gene. The CDR3 has 22 amino acids. With V trimmed by 1 base and J by 8 bases, 27 bases remained unmatched. The CDR3 DNA is TGTGCTCTTGGGGAACGTGGTACTGGGGGATATGGGTCGAGTGGTTGTCCGATGAAACTCATCTTT. Its translation: CALGERGTGGYGSSGCPMKLIF.